The clone carrying this TCR beta chain has ten or more counts. Its antigen remains unknown. This specimen belongs to a study of Graves' ophthalmopathy and Graves' hyperthyroidism. The CDR3 is made up of 12 amino acids. V shed 8 bases, J shed 5 bases, and the junction held 6 bases outside the gene matches. Germline V CDR1 and CDR2: ENHRY, SYGVKD. Investigators amplified TCR beta CDR3 regions from RNA transcripts. The workflow started with a first-round RT-PCR run with HTBI primers and then moved on to a second-round multiplex PCR. TCRdb processed the multiplex PCR reads anew with MiXCR; each CDR3 protein has one entry. The data hold some 1.1 million distinct CDR3 sequences, with about two fifths observed a single time. Notes on the study in general: Most thyroid clonotypes expanded beyond 0.001 frequency were also found in blood. The model flagged ophthalmopathy progression at 65% to 71% sensitivity and 72% to 75% specificity.

Patients were excluded if they had other autoimmune diseases or uncontrolled infections, and likewise if pregnancy or lactation applied. This clonotype originated in an adult man with Graves' hyperthyroidism. The sample comprised peripheral blood or thyroid tissue (not recorded which). The rearrangement links TRBV10-3 to TRBJ2-7; 7 bases fit TRBD1. This CDR3 reads CAIQGDWNEQYF. CDR3 bases: TGTGCCATCCAGGGGGATTGGAACGAGCAGTACTTC.